This T cell receptor beta chain emerged from a study of cytomegalovirus exposure and HLA in healthy donors. The CDR3 runs 14 residues. CDR1 SGHVS and CDR2 FNYEAQ come from the germline V gene. The ends lost 5 bases at V and 5 bases at J; junction bases unmatched: 7. The PCR contained 60 Vbeta and 13 Jbeta primers. Libraries were prepared by immunoSEQ multiplex PCR; TCRdb keeps only in-frame clonotypes and omits some of them. The sample gives over 150,000 clones, approximately 79% of which show up once; 1.5% to 2% is in the top ten. This clone appeared once. Sequences were obtained from PBMCs. The chain links TRBV7-6 to TRBJ2-5; 8 bases align to TRBD2. The clonotype was recovered from a human donor in good health. Written as DNA, the CDR3 is TGTGCCAGCAGCCGGTCGGGGGGGATCGAGACCCAGTACTTC. This codes for CASSRSGGIETQYF.